The 22 T cell receptor beta chains in this list originate from one sample, sequenced in a study of STAT5B mutations in CD4+ large granular lymphocyte leukemia. Sequencing used immunoSEQ multiplex PCR; TCRdb keeps in-frame clones, though not all of them. The table lists over 25,000 clones, under 90% of them singletons. Sequencing input: CD4+ T cells from blood buffy coats. These receptors came from a human donor in good health.

This chain links TRBV27 with TRBJ2-1, with D perhaps TRBD1 (5 bases). This CDR3 region has 14 residues. Germline assignment: CDR1 MNHEY and CDR2 SMNVEV (reference sequence). With 2 bases removed from V and 7 bases from J, the gap between germline ends came to 12 bases. The CDR3 loop reads CASSLTGNENEQFF. CDR3 bases: TGTGCCAGCAGTTTAACAGGCAATGAGAATGAGCAGTTCTTC.

This chain joins TRBV29-1 and TRBJ2-3; D call uncertain. CDR1 is SQVTM, CDR2 ANQGSEA, per germline. The CDR3 is 12 amino acids. V lost 6 bases to trimming and J lost 2 bases, with 9 bases between them. CDR3 in amino acids: CSVPKDTDTQYF. The DNA for the CDR3 is TGCAGCGTCCCTAAAGACACAGATACGCAGTATTTT.

V is TRBV5-1 and J is TRBJ2-3; 9 nucleotides match TRBD1. V lost 2 bases and J lost 11; bases outside the gene matches: 27. CDR3 length: 20 residues. Germline assignment: CDR1 SGHRS and CDR2 YFSETQ. The CDR3 loop reads CASSFYQPFPDRGRRVVQYF. The CDR3 region has the DNA TGCGCCAGCAGCTTTTACCAACCCTTCCCGGACAGGGGTCGCCGGGTAGTGCAGTATTTT.

This clone was counted only a few times. This sequence joins TRBV5-1 and TRBJ1-2, with D tentatively TRBD1 (6 bases). The CDR3 contains 13 residues. Germline-derived CDR1 and CDR2 are SGHRS and YFSETQ. V lost 2 bases to trimming and J lost 7 bases, with 12 bases between them. The CDR3 DNA is TGCGCCAGCAGCTTAGCAGGGGTAGGTGGCTACACCTTC. Its protein product is CASSLAGVGGYTF.

The rearrangement links TRBV25-1 to TRBJ1-5; tentative D call: TRBD1 (5 bases). This CDR3 is built from 14 residues. CDR1 MGHDK and CDR2 SYGVNS come from the germline V gene. With 1 base removed from V and 3 bases from J, the gap between germline ends came to 7 bases. Written as DNA, the CDR3 is TGTGCCAGCAGTGAATCAGGGTTCAATCAGCCCCAGCATTTT. As protein: CASSESGFNQPQHF.

V is TRBV28 and J is TRBJ1-2; D unresolved. The CDR3 contains 15 residues. V was cut by 4 bases and J by 4 bases, with 16 bases left in between. Germline loops: CDR1 MDHEN, CDR2 SYDVKM. DNA of the CDR3: TGTGCCAGCAGTTCTTTCGCGAGTGAGGGCTATGGCTACACCTTC. Its translation: CASSSFASEGYGYTF.

The chain employs TRBV19 and TRBJ1-1; 12 bases agree with TRBD1. The germline gives CDR1 LNHDA, CDR2 SQIVND (reference sequence). This CDR3 has 20 residues. The junction had 11 bases not matched to a gene; V was cut back by 0 bases and J by 0 bases. CDR3 in amino acids: CASSIDAGQGARGLNTEAFF. Here the CDR3 DNA reads TGTGCCAGTAGTATAGATGCGGGACAGGGGGCGCGAGGGCTGAACACTGAAGCTTTCTTT. Full variable domain (remainder filled in from reference TRBV19 and TRBJ1-1): DGGITQSPKYLFRKEGQNVTLSCEQNLNHDAMYWYRQDPGQGLRLIYYSQIVNDFQKGDIAEGYSVSREKKESFPLTVTSAQKNPTAFYLCASSIDAGQGARGLNTEAFFGQGTRLTVV.

The rearrangement joins TRBV2 to TRBJ2-2; tentative D call: TRBD2 (5 bases). V was cut by 4 bases and J by 6 bases, with 12 bases left in between. The CDR3 runs to 14 residues. Germline CDR1 SNHLY, CDR2 FYNNEI. The CDR3 DNA reads as TGTGCCAGCAGTGGTGGGAGAGGGTCCGGGGAGCTGTTTTTT. Its protein product is CASSGGRGSGELFF.

The chain links TRBV7-9 to TRBJ1-2; D remains ambiguous. The CDR3 runs to 11 residues. V was shortened by 5 bases and J by 8 bases, with 9 bases between the two germline ends. The germline V gene encodes CDR1 SEHNR and CDR2 FQNEAQ (reference sequence). The CDR3: CASSPEGGYTF. The CDR3 coding sequence is TGTGCCAGCAGCCCCGAGGGAGGCTACACCTTC.

The chain uses TRBV19 and TRBJ1-1; D unclear. The CDR3 is 17 amino acids. The V gene's germline CDR1 is LNHDA and CDR2 SQIVND (reference sequence). With 0 bases removed from V and 0 bases from J, the gap between germline ends came to 14 bases. CDR3 nucleotide sequence: TGTGCCAGTAGTATAGAGTCTCGGCCCGACATGAACACTGAAGCTTTCTTT. Amino acid sequence: CASSIESRPDMNTEAFF.

The chain couples TRBV15 to TRBJ2-5; D unresolved. CDR1 is LNHNV, CDR2 YYDKDF, per germline (reference sequence). Trimming cost V 0 bases and J 1 base, with 9 bases left between them. This CDR3 region has 15 residues. The CDR3: CATSRDRGVQETQYF. The DNA of the CDR3 is TGTGCCACCAGCAGAGATCGAGGAGTCCAAGAGACCCAGTACTTC.

The rearrangement links TRBV7-2 to TRBJ2-3; tentative D call: TRBD2 (5 bases). This CDR3 region has 15 residues. CDR1 is SGHTA, CDR2 FQGNSA, per germline. Trimming cost V 0 bases and J 4 bases, with 11 bases left between them. The chain's CDR3 is CASSLAGQRSDTQYF. CDR3 sequence (DNA): TGTGCCAGCAGCTTAGCTGGTCAGCGGTCAGATACGCAGTATTTT.

The chain carries TRBV5-4 and TRBJ2-5; D gene unclear. Trimming removed 5 bases at V and 7 bases at J, with 15 bases between. CDR1 is SGHNT, CDR2 YYREEE, per germline (reference sequence). CDR3 length: 13 residues. CDR3 sequence reads: CASSYRSKGTQYF. The CDR3 DNA reads TGTGCCAGCAGTTATCGATCTAAGGGGACCCAGTACTTC.

The rearrangement joins TRBV4-1 to TRBJ2-3; no firm D call. The CDR3 spans 13 residues. Germline V gene lookup returns CDR1 MGHRA and CDR2 YSYEKL. Deletions cut 2 bases from V and 7 bases from J, with 10 bases between. CDR3 nucleotides: TGCGCCAGCAGCCAATCCCGGCCGAATACGCAGTATTTT. It translates to CASSQSRPNTQYF.

The table lists this clone with a count of one. J is TRBJ1-2 and V is TRBV4-2, with a tentative D call TRBD1 (6 bases). The CDR3 loop spans 14 amino acids. Germline V CDR1 and CDR2: LGHNA, YNFKEQ. Trimming pared 1 base from V and 8 bases from J, leaving 14 bases between. DNA for the CDR3: TGTGCCAGCAGCCAAGGACAGGTGACAGAAGGCTACACCTTC. Translating it yields CASSQGQVTEGYTF.

Here the CDR3 DNA reads TGTGCCAGCGGGCCGGGGAATCAGAACACTGAAGCTTTCTTT. It yields the protein CASGPGNQNTEAFF. This sequence joins TRBV2 and TRBJ1-1; D gene unclear. In germline, CDR1 is SNHLY, CDR2 FYNNEI. The CDR3 consists of 14 residues. V lost 8 bases and J 1 base, leaving 14 bases between the germline ends.

This clone was counted between two and nine times. V is TRBV6-6 and J is TRBJ1-1, with D possibly TRBD1 on 5 matching bases. Looked up from germline, CDR1 is MNHNY and CDR2 is SVGAGI (reference sequence). This CDR3 comprises 12 residues. This CDR3 is CGSGQWETEAFF. CDR3 in DNA: TGTGGATCGGGGCAGTGGGAGACTGAAGCTTTCTTT.

This clone was detected only a few times. The J gene is TRBJ1-4, the V gene TRBV9; a weak D match, TRBD1 (6 bases). The CDR3 consists of 15 residues. Trimming stripped 2 bases from V and 5 bases from J, with 13 bases between. Germline values: CDR1 SGDLS, CDR2 YYNGEE. The CDR3 here is CASSVGGALNEKLFF. CDR3 in DNA: TGTGCCAGCAGCGTGGGGGGGGCGTTGAATGAAAAACTGTTTTTT.

This chain joins TRBV2 and TRBJ1-6; the match to TRBD1 covers 7 bases. In germline, CDR1 is SNHLY, CDR2 FYNNEI. V shed 7 bases, J shed 7 bases, and the junction held 4 bases outside the gene matches. The CDR3 length is 13 residues. The CDR3 loop is CASTGDSNSPLHF. CDR3 coding DNA: TGTGCCAGCACCGGGGACAGCAATTCACCCCTCCACTTT. The full variable domain, in which reference TRBV2 and TRBJ1-6 provide the parts outside the CDR3, is EPEVTQTPSHQVTQMGQEVILRCVPISNHLYFYWYRQILGQKVEFLVSFYNNEISEKSEIFDDQFSVERPDGSNFTLKIRSTKLEDSAMYFCASTGDSNSPLHFGNGTRLTVT.

This rearrangement joins TRBV5-6 to TRBJ1-2, with a tentative D call TRBD1 (5 bases). Trimming left V 0 bases short and J 5 bases short, with 17 bases between. Germline-derived CDR1 and CDR2 are SGHDT and YYEEEE. The CDR3 is made up of 16 amino acids. The CDR3 here is CASSLARRQGRYGYTF. CDR3 sequence (DNA): TGTGCCAGCAGCTTGGCACGGAGGCAGGGAAGATATGGCTACACCTTC.

V usage is TRBV19 and J usage is TRBJ2-1; possibly TRBD1 for D (6 bases). Germline lookup yields CDR1 LNHDA and CDR2 SQIVND (reference sequence). V was pared by 4 bases and J by 3 bases, with 16 bases between. The CDR3 has 16 residues. CDR3: CASSTTGNAHYNEQFF. The CDR3 nucleotides are TGTGCCAGTAGTACTACAGGGAATGCCCACTACAATGAGCAGTTCTTC.

The chain carries TRBV4-1 and TRBJ1-6; D is possibly TRBD1 (5 bases). The CDR3 has 16 residues. V was trimmed by 0 bases and J by 8 bases, leaving 14 bases between them. Germline V CDR1 and CDR2: MGHRA, YSYEKL. The CDR3 here is CASSQEAQGRYSPLHF. The CDR3 nucleotides are TGCGCCAGCAGCCAAGAGGCTCAGGGTCGTTATTCACCCCTCCACTTT.